This T cell receptor delta chain emerged from a study of Vδ1+ human thymocytes. The template was reverse-transcribed extracted RNA. Pooled V-gene forward primers with one constant-region reverse primer generated the CDR3 amplicons by multiplex PCR. TCRdb fed the multiplex PCR reads to CATT. This sample has 21,000 or so delta-chain clones, with roughly 8% found just once. The CDR3 consists of 21 residues. CDR1 and CDR2 (germline): TSWWSYY, QGS. The V end was cut by 2 bases, the J end by 0 bases, with 28 bases between. Regarding this clone: Its antigen is still unknown.

Regarding the study as a whole: Thymic TRG and TRD repertoires appeared highly polyclonal, with Gaussian CDR3 length distributions. Unexpected Vdelta2 sequences could cause misinterpretation of bulk repertoire data. TRD repertoires were essentially private, unlike widely shared TRG clonotypes.

Thymocytes were sorted as CD3+ TCRVdelta1+ TCRVdelta2- after alphabeta T cell depletion. Sequenced: Vdelta1+ gamma-delta thymocytes from the thymus. Documented subset: FACS-sorted CD3+ TCRalphabeta- TCRVdelta1+ TCRVdelta2- thymocytes. The chain carries TRDV1 and TRDJ1; tentative D call: TRDD3 (6 bases). The TCR was taken from a child younger than two who had congenital heart surgery. The CDR3, as DNA: TGTGCTCTTGGGGAAGGCCGTCGGTTCTTGCGTACTGGGCCAAACACCGATAAACTCATCTTT. Translated, it gives CALGEGRRFLRTGPNTDKLIF.